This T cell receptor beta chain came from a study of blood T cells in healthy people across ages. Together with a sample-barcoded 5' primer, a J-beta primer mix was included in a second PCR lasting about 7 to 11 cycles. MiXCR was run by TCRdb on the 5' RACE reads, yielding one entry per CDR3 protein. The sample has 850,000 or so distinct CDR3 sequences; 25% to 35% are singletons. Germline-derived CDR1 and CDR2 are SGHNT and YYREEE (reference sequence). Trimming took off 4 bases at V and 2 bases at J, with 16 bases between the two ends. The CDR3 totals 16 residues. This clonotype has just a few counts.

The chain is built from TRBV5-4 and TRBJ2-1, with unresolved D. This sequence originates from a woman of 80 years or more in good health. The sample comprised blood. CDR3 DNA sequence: TGTGCCAGCAGCCCGGTCGGGTCCAGCGCCTACAATGAGCAGTTCTTC. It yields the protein CASSPVGSSAYNEQFF.